These 12 T cell receptor beta chains came from one sample sequenced in a study of identical twins. TCRdb ran MiXCR on the 5' RACE reads and lists one entry per CDR3 protein. The sample yields hundreds of thousands of distinct CDR3 sequences, 12% seen once. Another study also made use of these data, one on yellow fever vaccine responses in identical twins.

The sample was PBMCs. These receptor sequences come from a woman between 18 and 29 years old in good health.

The sample holds a few counts of this clonotype. This chain links TRBV6-1 with TRBJ2-1; 9 nucleotides line up with TRBD1. Trimming removed 4 bases from V and 6 bases from J; junction bases left unmatched: 4. The CDR3 runs to 14 residues. Germline V gene lookup returns CDR1 MNHNS and CDR2 SASEGT. This chain's CDR3 is CASSGTGVVNEQFF. Here the CDR3 DNA reads TGTGCCAGCAGTGGGACAGGGGTCGTCAATGAGCAGTTCTTC.

The CDR3 loop is CASSPRTAISYEQYV. The CDR3 nucleotides read TGTGCCAGCAGTCCGAGGACAGCGATTAGCTACGAGCAGTACGTC. The chain is built from TRBV7-8 and TRBJ2-7, with D possibly matching TRBD1 (6 bases). CDR3 length: 15 amino acids. V lost 6 bases and J lost 3, with 18 bases in between. CDR1 is SGHVS and CDR2 is FQNEAQ in the germline V gene.

The chain has TRBV5-5 and TRBJ2-1; TRBD2 is a possible D gene (6 bases). Germline CDR1 is SGHKS and CDR2 is YYEKEE (reference sequence). Trimming took off 3 bases at V and 6 bases at J, with 10 bases between the two ends. The CDR3 is 13 residues long. CDR3 coding DNA: TGTGCCAGCAGCTCGGGACTCACCAATGAGCAGTTCTTC. This codes for CASSSGLTNEQFF.

This clonotype was found many times. The V and J genes are TRBV24-1 and TRBJ2-1; 7 bases are shared with TRBD1. The CDR3 sequence is 15 residues long. V gave up 1 base and J gave up 4 bases; unmatched junction bases: 3. CDR1 is KGHDR and CDR2 is SFDVKD in the germline V gene. CDR3 bases: TGTGCCACCAGTGATTTAGGGGACAGTTACAATGAGCAGTTCTTC. It translates to CATSDLGDSYNEQFF.

In this sample, this clonotype turned up a few times. The rearrangement uses TRBV20-1 and TRBJ2-7; tentative D call: TRBD1 (5 bases). The CDR3 consists of 15 residues. The germline V gene encodes CDR1 DFQATT and CDR2 SNEGSKA (reference sequence). The V end lost 3 bases, the J end lost 0 bases, and 15 bases lay between the germline ends. The CDR3 sequence is CSASKSGKSSYEQYF. The CDR3 nucleotides are TGCAGTGCTAGTAAGTCAGGGAAGAGCTCCTACGAGCAGTACTTC.

The sample holds a few counts of this clonotype. The chain recombines TRBV4-1 with TRBJ2-1; no definite D call. CDR3 length: 14 residues. The ends were cut back, 1 base at V and 2 bases at J, with 6 bases in the middle. The germline gives CDR1 MGHRA, CDR2 YSYEKL. The CDR3, as DNA: TGCGCCAGCAGCCAAGCTCCCACCTACAATGAGCAGTTCTTC. This translates into CASSQAPTYNEQFF.

The table lists this clonotype with a few counts. The chain joins TRBV19 to TRBJ2-1; the match to TRBD2 covers 8 bases. The CDR3 is 15 residues long. The trim removed 5 bases at V and 3 bases at J, leaving 6 bases unmatched. Germline-derived CDR1 and CDR2 are LNHDA and SQIVND (reference sequence). CDR3 residues: CASSPPGGVYNEQFF. The CDR3 nucleotides are TGTGCCAGTAGTCCGCCGGGGGGGGTCTACAATGAGCAGTTCTTC.

There are a few counts of this clonotype. The chain combines TRBV6-1 with TRBJ2-5, with 8 bases that match TRBD1. V trimming: 6 bases; J trimming: 5 bases; junction bases outside the gene matches: 8. From germline, CDR1 is MNHNS and CDR2 SASEGT. The CDR3 length is 14 residues. Here the CDR3 DNA reads TGTGCCAGCAGCGAATATTACAGGGGGGAGACCCAGTACTTC. As protein: CASSEYYRGETQYF.

This clonotype has only a few counts. The chain recombines TRBV7-9 with TRBJ2-1; 9 nucleotides align to TRBD2. Germline values: CDR1 SEHNR, CDR2 FQNEAQ (reference sequence). V was pared by 0 bases and J by 8 bases, with 8 bases of the junction left unmatched. The CDR3 is 16 amino acids. CDR3 sequence reads: CASSLARSGSKYEQFF. DNA of the CDR3: TGTGCCAGCAGCTTAGCCCGTAGCGGGAGTAAGTATGAGCAGTTCTTC. Based on the CDR3 plus reference TRBV7-9 and TRBJ2-1, the full variable domain is DTGVSQNPRHKITKRGQNVTFRCDPISEHNRLYWYRQTLGQGPEFLTYFQNEAQLEKSRLLSDRFSAERPKGSFSTLEIQRTEQGDSAMYLCASSLARSGSKYEQFFGPGTRLTVL.

The CDR3 nucleotides read TGTGCCAGCAGCGTAGGACTGGGATTGGAGCAGTTCTTC. Its protein is CASSVGLGLEQFF. The chain has TRBV9 and TRBJ2-1; unclear D gene. Germline CDR1 and CDR2: SGDLS and YYNGEE. This CDR3 spans 13 amino acids. V lost 0 bases and J 10 bases, leaving 11 bases between the germline ends. Drawing the rest from reference TRBV9 and TRBJ2-1, the complete variable domain is DSGVTQTPKHLITATGQRVTLRCSPRSGDLSVYWYQQSLDQGLQFLIQYYNGEERAKGNILERFSAQQFPDLHSELNLSSLELGDSALYFCASSVGLGLEQFFGPGTRLTVL.

The chain links TRBV2 to TRBJ2-1; the D gene could be TRBD1 or TRBD2 (5 bases each). V shed 6 bases and J shed 7 bases, with 16 bases lying between them. Per germline, CDR1 SNHLY and CDR2 FYNNEI. The CDR3 runs 14 residues. The CDR3 bases are TGTGCCAGCAGATCAGGGACGGCAATTAATGAGCAGTTCTTC. This encodes CASRSGTAINEQFF.

The table lists this clonotype with a few counts. The chain links TRBV7-9 to TRBJ2-1, with TRBD2 matching 9 bases. Germline loops: CDR1 SEHNR, CDR2 FQNEAQ (reference sequence). The trim removed 2 bases at V and 7 bases at J, leaving 9 bases unmatched. CDR3 length equals 16 residues. CDR3 protein: CASSLQGLSGGNEQFF. CDR3 coding DNA: TGTGCCAGCAGCTTACAGGGACTTAGCGGGGGAAATGAGCAGTTCTTC.